This TCR beta chain appears in the sequencing data of a study of graft-versus-host responses after intestinal transplantation. This clone was picked up one time. Antigen specificity is unknown. Processing released intraepithelial and lamina propria lymphocytes from the graft tissue. Germline loops: CDR1 MDHEN, CDR2 SYDVKM. V dropped 3 bases and J dropped 6 bases, with 11 bases sitting between them. CDR3 size: 13 residues. Findings of the study overall: Researchers found peak circulating GvH clone levels linked to early post-transplant HvG declines. GvH clones occurred in recipient marrow; some first appeared in ileum or blood.

Profiled with immunoSEQ multiplex PCR; TCRdb holds only in-frame clones, not every one. Among 25,000 to 30,000 clones listed, around four fifths were seen once. Here the sequenced sample was ileum tissue, taken 98 days after intestinal transplantation. The sequence was obtained from a human patient who received an intestinal transplant, so some T cells may come from the graft donor. The V and J genes are TRBV28 and TRBJ1-2; no clear D gene. The CDR3 nucleotides are TGTGCCAGCAGTTTCGTAGGGTATGATGGCTACACCTTC. It specifies CASSFVGYDGYTF.